A selection of T cell receptor beta chains follows, all from one sample in a study of T-cell reconstitution after alpha-beta-depleted transplantation in children. Each CDR3 protein gets one entry after TCRdb re-called the PCR reads with MiXCR. The sample contains about 510,000 distinct CDR3 sequences, 10% to 12% of which appear only once. Sequences were derived from PBMCs, mostly from graft donor cells, sampled 180 days after TCRalphabeta/CD19-depleted stem cell transplant. All receptors come from a female patient aged 2-9 years who had a stem cell transplant for aplastic anemia, so the T cells may come from the graft donor. Each CDR3 is given without its conserved first and last residue.

v_gene: TRBV21-1; j_gene: TRBJ2-3; CDR3aa: ASSSRFVGRADSTDTQY
v_gene: TRBV7-2; j_gene: TRBJ2-5; CDR3aa: ASSLILAGGRQETQY
v_gene: TRBV4-3; j_gene: TRBJ2-1; CDR3aa: ASSQGELAAYNEQF
v_gene: TRBV12-3/TRBV12-4; j_gene: TRBJ1-5; CDR3aa: ASSLGWNQPQH
v_gene: TRBV24-1; j_gene: TRBJ2-7; CDR3aa: ATSDSPGQGLIGNYEQY
v_gene: TRBV30; j_gene: TRBJ2-1; CDR3aa: ARQGSPYNEQF
v_gene: TRBV12-3/TRBV12-4; j_gene: TRBJ1-2; CDR3aa: ASSLSGRHYGYT
v_gene: TRBV5-4; j_gene: TRBJ2-1; CDR3aa: ASSLAFWGLDNEQF
v_gene: TRBV29-1; j_gene: TRBJ2-3; CDR3aa: SVELAGLLVSTDTQY
v_gene: TRBV5-1; j_gene: TRBJ1-2; CDR3aa: ASSALSGSDGYT
v_gene: TRBV6-5; j_gene: TRBJ1-6; CDR3aa: ASSYRLTVYSPLH
v_gene: TRBV7-6; j_gene: TRBJ2-1; CDR3aa: ASSPSPGGRYNEQF
v_gene: TRBV11-2; j_gene: TRBJ2-2; CDR3aa: ASSLLRGDRSGELF
v_gene: TRBV7-8; j_gene: TRBJ1-2; CDR3aa: ASSSRGGTYGYT
v_gene: TRBV11-2; j_gene: TRBJ2-3; CDR3aa: ASSSRWVGGLSDTQY
v_gene: TRBV11-2; j_gene: TRBJ1-1; CDR3aa: ASSFWVRGHVTEAF
v_gene: TRBV3-1; j_gene: TRBJ2-5; CDR3aa: ASSPHAGEETQY
v_gene: TRBV28; j_gene: TRBJ2-7; CDR3aa: ASSPSLGQGAVEQY
v_gene: TRBV7-2; j_gene: TRBJ2-1; CDR3aa: ASSFNPGLLFYNEQF
v_gene: TRBV10-3; j_gene: TRBJ2-2; CDR3aa: AIWRERNTGELF
v_gene: TRBV6-2/TRBV6-3; j_gene: TRBJ1-2; CDR3aa: ASSYSRGHLYGYT
v_gene: TRBV29-1; j_gene: TRBJ2-5; CDR3aa: SVALGPQETQY